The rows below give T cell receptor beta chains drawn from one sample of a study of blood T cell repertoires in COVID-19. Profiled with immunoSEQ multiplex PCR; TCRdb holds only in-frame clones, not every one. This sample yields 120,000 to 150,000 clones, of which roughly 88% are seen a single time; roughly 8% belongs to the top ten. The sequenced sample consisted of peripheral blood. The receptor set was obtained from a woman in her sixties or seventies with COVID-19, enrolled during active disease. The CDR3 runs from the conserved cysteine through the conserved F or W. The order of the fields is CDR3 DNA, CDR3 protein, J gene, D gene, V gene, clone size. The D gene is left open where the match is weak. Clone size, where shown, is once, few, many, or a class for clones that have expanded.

CDR3 DNA: TGTGCCAGCAGTTACGGGGGGACCGGGGAGCTGTTTTTT; CDR3 protein: CASSYGGTGELFF; J gene: TRBJ2-2; D gene: -; V gene: TRBV6-5; clone size: -
CDR3 DNA: TGTGCCAGTAGTACCGGGGGTTCCACAGATACGCAGTATTTT; CDR3 protein: CASSTGGSTDTQYF; J gene: TRBJ2-3; D gene: -; V gene: TRBV19; clone size: -
CDR3 DNA: TGTGCCAGCAGTTACGACTTACAAGAGACCCAGTACTTC; CDR3 protein: CASSYDLQETQYF; J gene: TRBJ2-5; D gene: -; V gene: TRBV2; clone size: -
CDR3 DNA: TGTGCCAGCAGATCCGGACTAGCGGAAATAGGAGAAAACATTCAGTACTTC; CDR3 protein: CASRSGLAEIGENIQYF; J gene: TRBJ2-4; D gene: TRBD2; V gene: TRBV7-2; clone size: -
CDR3 DNA: TGTGCCAGCAGTTACGGGTCGGGGGGAACAGATACGCAGTATTTT; CDR3 protein: CASSYGSGGTDTQYF; J gene: TRBJ2-3; D gene: TRBD2; V gene: TRBV6-2/TRBV6-3; clone size: -
CDR3 DNA: TGTGCCAGGCCGGGACTAGAGGTTGATACGCAGTATTTT; CDR3 protein: CARPGLEVDTQYF; J gene: TRBJ2-3; D gene: TRBD2; V gene: TRBV2; clone size: few
CDR3 DNA: TGTGCCTGGAGAGGAGGACAGGGAAGCTCCTATAATTCACCCCTCCACTTT; CDR3 protein: CAWRGGQGSSYNSPLHF; J gene: TRBJ1-6; D gene: TRBD1; V gene: TRBV30; clone size: -
CDR3 DNA: TGTGCCAGCAGCCCCGAGGGGGGGCCAAGATACGAGCAGTACTTC; CDR3 protein: CASSPEGGPRYEQYF; J gene: TRBJ2-7; D gene: -; V gene: TRBV7-2; clone size: -
CDR3 DNA: TGTGCCAGCAGCTCAAACGAACGACAGGGGAACACTGAAGCTTTCTTT; CDR3 protein: CASSSNERQGNTEAFF; J gene: TRBJ1-1; D gene: TRBD1; V gene: TRBV7-9; clone size: -
CDR3 DNA: TGTGCCACCAGGAAGGGGTTTGGGGAGAACACTGAAGCTTTCTTT; CDR3 protein: CATRKGFGENTEAFF; J gene: TRBJ1-1; D gene: -; V gene: TRBV24-1; clone size: -
CDR3 DNA: TGTGCCAGCAGTTCCGGGACTTCAAACAATCAGCCCCAGCATTTT; CDR3 protein: CASSSGTSNNQPQHF; J gene: TRBJ1-5; D gene: -; V gene: TRBV2; clone size: -
CDR3 DNA: TGTGCCAGCAGTAGCCGGGACAGGGATGGCTACACCTTC; CDR3 protein: CASSSRDRDGYTF; J gene: TRBJ1-2; D gene: TRBD1; V gene: TRBV12-3/TRBV12-4; clone size: -
CDR3 DNA: TGTGCCAGCAGCGTACCGAGAGCGGGGTCCCAGTACTTC; CDR3 protein: CASSVPRAGSQYF; J gene: TRBJ2-5; D gene: TRBD2; V gene: TRBV5-4; clone size: once
CDR3 DNA: TGTGCCAGCAGCTTAGATTATGGCGGGGGGAATGAGCAGTTCTTC; CDR3 protein: CASSLDYGGGNEQFF; J gene: TRBJ2-1; D gene: TRBD2; V gene: TRBV11-2; clone size: -
CDR3 DNA: TGTGCCAGTAGTATAAGAGATCAGCCCCAGCATTTT; CDR3 protein: CASSIRDQPQHF; J gene: TRBJ1-5; D gene: -; V gene: TRBV19; clone size: -
CDR3 DNA: TGTGCCACCGGGACTAGCGGTACCTACGAGCAGTACTTC; CDR3 protein: CATGTSGTYEQYF; J gene: TRBJ2-7; D gene: TRBD2; V gene: TRBV10-3; clone size: -
CDR3 DNA: TGTGCCAGCAGCATAGCCTCCAGGGGTGGCTACACCTTC; CDR3 protein: CASSIASRGGYTF; J gene: TRBJ1-2; D gene: -; V gene: TRBV6-2/TRBV6-3; clone size: -
CDR3 DNA: TGTGCCAGCGGAGGGAGCTCCTATAATTCACCCCTCCACTTT; CDR3 protein: CASGGSSYNSPLHF; J gene: TRBJ1-6; D gene: -; V gene: TRBV7-9; clone size: once
CDR3 DNA: TGTGCCAGCAGTCACCGTGCGCCAGGGACAGCGGATAACTATGGCTACACCTTC; CDR3 protein: CASSHRAPGTADNYGYTF; J gene: TRBJ1-2; D gene: TRBD1; V gene: TRBV6-6; clone size: -
CDR3 DNA: TGTGCCAGCAGCTTAAGGGACAGGGAATCCAATGAGCAGTTCTTC; CDR3 protein: CASSLRDRESNEQFF; J gene: TRBJ2-1; D gene: TRBD1; V gene: TRBV7-6; clone size: -
CDR3 DNA: TGTGCCACCAGGTCCAGGGGGGATAACTATGGCTACACCTTC; CDR3 protein: CATRSRGDNYGYTF; J gene: TRBJ1-2; D gene: TRBD1; V gene: TRBV24-1; clone size: -
CDR3 DNA: TGTGCCAGCAGTTTAGGGACAGGGGTTGAAGCTTTCTTT; CDR3 protein: CASSLGTGVEAFF; J gene: TRBJ1-1; D gene: TRBD1; V gene: TRBV12-3/TRBV12-4; clone size: few
CDR3 DNA: TGTGCCAGCAGTTCCCTTGGGACAGGGGGGAAGAGCCGGTACGAGCAGTACTTC; CDR3 protein: CASSSLGTGGKSRYEQYF; J gene: TRBJ2-7; D gene: TRBD1; V gene: TRBV27; clone size: few
CDR3 DNA: TGCAGCGTTTACGACAGGGCGGGTGCCACTGAAGCTTTCTTT; CDR3 protein: CSVYDRAGATEAFF; J gene: TRBJ1-1; D gene: TRBD1; V gene: TRBV29-1; clone size: -
CDR3 DNA: TGTGCCAGCAGCCAATCACCAGGGGCTCCCCCCTCAAGCTATGGCTACACCTTC; CDR3 protein: CASSQSPGAPPSSYGYTF; J gene: TRBJ1-2; D gene: -; V gene: TRBV16; clone size: -
CDR3 DNA: TGCGCCACCTCTGGACAGAGGAATTCACCCCTCCACTTT; CDR3 protein: CATSGQRNSPLHF; J gene: TRBJ1-6; D gene: -; V gene: TRBV10-1; clone size: few
CDR3 DNA: TGTGCCAGCAGCTTAGGGGACTCCCAGGGCTACGAGCAGTACTTC; CDR3 protein: CASSLGDSQGYEQYF; J gene: TRBJ2-7; D gene: -; V gene: TRBV7-9; clone size: -
CDR3 DNA: TGTGCCAGCTCAGAGGAATACACAGATACGCAGTATTTT; CDR3 protein: CASSEEYTDTQYF; J gene: TRBJ2-3; D gene: -; V gene: TRBV18; clone size: -
CDR3 DNA: TGTGCCAGCAGCTTTGTCTCGAACACCGGGGAGCTGTTTTTT; CDR3 protein: CASSFVSNTGELFF; J gene: TRBJ2-2; D gene: -; V gene: TRBV11-2; clone size: -
CDR3 DNA: TGTGCCACCAGCAGAGATCGCAGGGAACGGCAGCCCCAGCATTTT; CDR3 protein: CATSRDRRERQPQHF; J gene: TRBJ1-5; D gene: -; V gene: TRBV15; clone size: -
CDR3 DNA: TGTGCCAGTAAAACAGGGTCTACTGAAGCTTTCTTT; CDR3 protein: CASKTGSTEAFF; J gene: TRBJ1-1; D gene: -; V gene: TRBV28; clone size: -
CDR3 DNA: TGTGCCAGCAGTGGGGACAGGGGGCTTAGTAATTCACCCCTCCACTTT; CDR3 protein: CASSGDRGLSNSPLHF; J gene: TRBJ1-6; D gene: TRBD1; V gene: TRBV27; clone size: -
CDR3 DNA: TGTGCCAGCACTCGCGGGGGGGGAGACTGGTCGAACACCGGGGAGCTGTTTTTT; CDR3 protein: CASTRGGGDWSNTGELFF; J gene: TRBJ2-2; D gene: TRBD2; V gene: TRBV4-2; clone size: -
CDR3 DNA: TGTGCCAGCAGTCACGACAACAGCAATCAGCCCCAGCATTTT; CDR3 protein: CASSHDNSNQPQHF; J gene: TRBJ1-5; D gene: -; V gene: TRBV27; clone size: -
CDR3 DNA: TGCGCCAGCAGCTTGGATGAGGGCCTAACCTACGAGCAGTACTTC; CDR3 protein: CASSLDEGLTYEQYF; J gene: TRBJ2-7; D gene: -; V gene: TRBV5-1; clone size: -
CDR3 DNA: TGTGCCAGCAGCCAAGATAACTCGGGAATTAACTATGGCTACACCTTC; CDR3 protein: CASSQDNSGINYGYTF; J gene: TRBJ1-2; D gene: -; V gene: TRBV3-1/TRBV3-2; clone size: -
CDR3 DNA: TGCGCCAGCAGCCAAAGTACCGGGACAGGGGCACCCTACAATGAGCAGTTCTTC; CDR3 protein: CASSQSTGTGAPYNEQFF; J gene: TRBJ2-1; D gene: TRBD1; V gene: TRBV4-3; clone size: -
CDR3 DNA: TGTGCCAGTACGCGACAGGGGGCGCGATATGGCTACACCTTC; CDR3 protein: CASTRQGARYGYTF; J gene: TRBJ1-2; D gene: TRBD1; V gene: TRBV19; clone size: -
CDR3 DNA: TGTGCCAGCTCACCGAGGGGACAGTTCTTCTACGAGCAGTACTTC; CDR3 protein: CASSPRGQFFYEQYF; J gene: TRBJ2-7; D gene: TRBD1; V gene: TRBV18; clone size: -
CDR3 DNA: TGTGCCAGCAGTCCGACAGGGTCGGCCGAGCAGTACTTC; CDR3 protein: CASSPTGSAEQYF; J gene: TRBJ2-7; D gene: TRBD1; V gene: TRBV6-5; clone size: once
CDR3 DNA: TGTGCCAGCAGCGTGACATGGGACACTGAAGCTTTCTTT; CDR3 protein: CASSVTWDTEAFF; J gene: TRBJ1-1; D gene: -; V gene: TRBV14; clone size: -
CDR3 DNA: TGCGCCAGCAGCACAAGGACAGGACCGGATTCACCCCTCCACTTT; CDR3 protein: CASSTRTGPDSPLHF; J gene: TRBJ1-6; D gene: TRBD1; V gene: TRBV5-1; clone size: -
CDR3 DNA: TGTGCCAGCAGCGTAGCTTTTCTGGGGGGGCTTGTCGGGGAGCTGTTTTTT; CDR3 protein: CASSVAFLGGLVGELFF; J gene: TRBJ2-2; D gene: -; V gene: TRBV9; clone size: few